This T cell receptor (beta chain) emerged from a study of control samples from healthy donors and cancer patients. The CDR3 totals 14 residues. V was pared by 5 bases and J by 0 bases, with 9 bases between. Germline V gene lookup returns CDR1 SGHTA and CDR2 FQGTGA. TCRdb keeps only in-frame clones here, not all; method: immunoSEQ multiplex PCR. The profile shows roughly 450,000 clones, 90% of them singletons. The gene calls are TRBV7-3 and TRBJ2-3; possible D gene TRBD2, 6 bases. The sequenced sample was PBMCs. The sequence came from a man aged 35 to 55 with head and neck cancer. The CDR3 is CASSGGDSTDTQYF. The CDR3 coding sequence is TGTGCCAGCAGCGGAGGGGATAGCACAGATACGCAGTATTTT.